Below, one T cell receptor (beta chain) is given with its context. Random hexamers were used to reverse transcribe the RNA input (about 0.45 to 1 ug). MiXCR, run by TCRdb on the immunoSEQ multiplex PCR reads, gives a single entry per CDR3 protein. The sample contains 180,000 or so distinct CDR3 sequences, 90% to 95% of which appear only once. This sample was taken from a study of CD8 T cells in Susac syndrome. Negative isolation was used for CD8+ and CD4+ T cells, and FACS enrichment was applied to TEMRA cells. This CDR3 is built from 15 residues. The trim removed 0 bases at V and 8 bases at J, leaving 9 bases unmatched.

The sample taken for sequencing was CD4+ T cells from PBMCs. J is TRBJ1-2 and V is TRBV12-3 or TRBV12-4; 7 bases agree with TRBD1. The sequence came from a human donor in good health. Written as DNA, the CDR3 is TGTGCCAGCAGTTTAGCCGGGACAGCGGAAAGGGGCTACACCTTC. Encoded protein: CASSLAGTAERGYTF.